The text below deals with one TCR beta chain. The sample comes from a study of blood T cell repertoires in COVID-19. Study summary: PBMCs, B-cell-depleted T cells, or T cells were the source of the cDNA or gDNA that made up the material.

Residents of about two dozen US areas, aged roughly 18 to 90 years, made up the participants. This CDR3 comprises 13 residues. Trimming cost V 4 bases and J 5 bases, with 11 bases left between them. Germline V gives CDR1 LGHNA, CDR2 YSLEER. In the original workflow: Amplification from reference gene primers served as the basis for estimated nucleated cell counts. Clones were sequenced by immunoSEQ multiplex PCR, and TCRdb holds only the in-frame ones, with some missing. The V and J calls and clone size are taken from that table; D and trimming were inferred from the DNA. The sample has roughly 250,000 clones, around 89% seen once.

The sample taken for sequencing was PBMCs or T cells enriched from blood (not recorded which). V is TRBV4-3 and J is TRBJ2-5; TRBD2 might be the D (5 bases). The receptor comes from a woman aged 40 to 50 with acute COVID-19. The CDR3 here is CASSLTISETQYF. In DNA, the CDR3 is TGCGCCAGCAGCCTGACTATTAGCGAGACCCAGTACTTC.